These 30 T cell receptor beta chains were all obtained from the same sample, sequenced in a study of OX40 agonist ivuxolimab in advanced cancers. Data came from immunoSEQ multiplex PCR; TCRdb stores just in-frame clones and leaves some out. The sample records roughly 41,000 clones, around 83% being singletons. This material consisted of CD4+ or CD8+ T cells sorted from blood, taken in a trial of the OX40 agonist ivuxolimab. The receptor source for this set is an adult with an advanced solid tumor such as melanoma, head and neck, liver or kidney cancer.

The chain is built from TRBV2 and TRBJ2-7; 10 bases line up with TRBD2. CDR1 SNHLY and CDR2 FYNNEI come from the germline V gene. This CDR3 spans 14 amino acids. Losses at the gene ends were 3 bases for V and 8 bases for J; bases not matched to a gene: 7. CDR3 loop: CASSDEKRGGQQYF. CDR3 bases: TGTGCCAGCAGTGACGAGAAGCGGGGGGGCCAGCAGTACTTC.

This chain's CDR3 is CASSGRTSGCLYLHTDTQYF. CDR3 nucleotides: TGTGCCAGCAGCGGACGGACTAGCGGCTGTCTTTACCTCCACACAGATACGCAGTATTTT. This chain connects TRBV9 to TRBJ2-3; 10 bases align to TRBD2. V was pared by 3 bases and J by 2 bases, with 18 bases of the junction left unmatched. The V gene's germline CDR1 is SGDLS and CDR2 YYNGEE. The CDR3 extends over 20 amino acids.

As DNA, the CDR3 is TGTGCCAGCAGGTGGTCGGGGGGTAGCAATCAGCCCCAGCATTTT. It translates to CASRWSGGSNQPQHF. The chain joins TRBV27 to TRBJ1-5; TRBD1 is a possible D gene (5 bases). The CDR3 runs 15 residues. Germline CDR1 and CDR2: MNHEY and SMNVEV (reference sequence). Trimming stripped 6 bases from V and 0 bases from J, with 12 bases between.

This chain links TRBV5-1 with TRBJ2-6; D ambiguous. Looked up from germline, CDR1 is SGHRS and CDR2 is YFSETQ. This CDR3 spans 17 amino acids. Between the trimmed V and J ends, which lost 4 bases and 6 bases, there was a span of 20 bases. The CDR3 reads CASSLVTKSTEANVLTF. DNA of the CDR3: TGCGCCAGCAGCCTTGTGACGAAAAGCACGGAGGCCAACGTCCTGACTTTC.

This CDR3 reads CASSLARQAYEQYF. As DNA, the CDR3 is TGTGCCAGCAGTTTGGCTAGACAGGCCTACGAGCAGTACTTC. This rearrangement joins TRBV6-1 to TRBJ2-7, with D possibly TRBD1 on 6 matching bases. This CDR3 has 14 residues. CDR1 is MNHNS, CDR2 SASEGT, per germline. The ends were cut back, 5 bases at V and 2 bases at J, with 13 bases in the middle.

The gene calls are TRBV2 and TRBJ1-2, with 8 nucleotides matching TRBD1. The V and J ends lost 6 bases and 4 bases, in that order; junction bases with no gene match: 10. CDR1 and CDR2 (germline): SNHLY, FYNNEI. The CDR3 is 15 residues long. The CDR3 DNA follows: TGTGCCAGCAGCAAGGACAGGGCGAATAGCTATGGCTACACCTTC. Its translation: CASSKDRANSYGYTF.

This clone appeared once. The chain joins TRBV7-9 to TRBJ1-2; TRBD1 matches at 8 bases. This CDR3 region has 15 residues. Germline assignment: CDR1 SEHNR and CDR2 FQNEAQ (reference sequence). V was pared by 3 bases and J by 2 bases, with 5 bases of the junction left unmatched. The CDR3 sequence: CASSFLQGGNYGYTF. The CDR3 DNA sequence: TGTGCCAGCAGCTTTTTACAGGGGGGGAACTATGGCTACACCTTC. The whole variable domain, filled in from reference TRBV7-9 and TRBJ1-2, reads DTGVSQNPRHKITKRGQNVTFRCDPISEHNRLYWYRQTLGQGPEFLTYFQNEAQLEKSRLLSDRFSAERPKGSFSTLEIQRTEQGDSAMYLCASSFLQGGNYGYTFGSGTRLTVV.

The chain is built from TRBV15 and TRBJ1-1; no reliable D call. The CDR3 extends over 12 amino acids. Germline-derived CDR1 and CDR2 are LNHNV and YYDKDF (reference sequence). Deletions cut 0 bases from V and 8 bases from J, with 7 bases between. DNA of the CDR3: TGTGCCACCAGCAGAGAGAGGGTCGAAGCTTTCTTT. This gives the protein CATSRERVEAFF.

This rearrangement joins TRBV7-9 to TRBJ1-6; D perhaps matches TRBD1 (5 bases). The CDR3 extends over 14 amino acids. Trimming cost V 1 base and J 10 bases, with 11 bases left between them. Germline V gene lookup returns CDR1 SEHNR and CDR2 FQNEAQ (reference sequence). DNA of the CDR3: TGTGCCAGCAGCTTAGGTCAGGGCGACTCACCCCTCCACTTT. Amino acids: CASSLGQGDSPLHF.

V is TRBV7-9 and J is TRBJ2-5, with TRBD1 identical over 7 bases. J gave up 7 bases and V 2 bases, and 10 bases lay outside the gene matches. Germline V gives CDR1 SEHNR, CDR2 FQNEAQ (reference sequence). There are 15 residues in the CDR3. The CDR3 DNA sequence: TGTGCCAGCAGCTTAAAGGGGGCCGGGGAGAGGACCCAGTACTTC. It translates to CASSLKGAGERTQYF. The complete variable domain, with remaining parts taken from reference TRBV7-9 and TRBJ2-5, reads DTGVSQNPRHKITKRGQNVTFRCDPISEHNRLYWYRQTLGQGPEFLTYFQNEAQLEKSRLLSDRFSAERPKGSFSTLEIQRTEQGDSAMYLCASSLKGAGERTQYFGPGTRLLVL.

The rearrangement joins TRBV11-1 to TRBJ1-6; TRBD1 might be the D (5 bases). The germline V gene has CDR1 SGHAT and CDR2 FQDESV (reference sequence). V lost 1 base and J lost 0, with 10 bases in between. The CDR3 has 17 amino acids. CDR3: CASSLGAQGSYNSPLHF. The CDR3 DNA reads TGTGCCAGCAGCTTAGGAGCCCAGGGCTCCTATAATTCACCCCTCCACTTT.

The chain links TRBV18 to TRBJ1-2; 8 bases match TRBD1. The CDR3 consists of 15 residues. V dropped 6 bases and J dropped 2; count of bases not matched to a gene: 8. From germline, CDR1 is KGHSH and CDR2 LQKENI. The CDR3 region is CASSSRGRKNYGYTF. The CDR3 region has the DNA TGTGCCAGCTCTTCCAGGGGGCGGAAGAACTATGGCTACACCTTC.

The chain couples TRBV5-1 to TRBJ2-3; 15 bases map to TRBD2. Germline V CDR1 and CDR2: SGHRS, YFSETQ. This CDR3 region has 17 residues. V lost 4 bases to trimming and J lost 1 base; unmatched junction nucleotides: 4. The DNA of the CDR3 is TGCGCCAGCAGCCGGGGACTAGCGGGGGGCGGCACAGATACGCAGTATTTT. Translation gives CASSRGLAGGGTDTQYF.

The DNA for the CDR3 is TGTGCCAGCAGCCCAAGATTGACAGGGGGGGCGCATGGGGCTTTCTTT. Protein: CASSPRLTGGAHGAFF. The J gene is TRBJ1-1, the V gene TRBV14; TRBD1 matches 9 bases. This CDR3 spans 16 amino acids. The germline V gene encodes CDR1 SGHDN and CDR2 FVKESK. J gave up 11 bases and V 4 bases, and 17 bases lay outside the gene matches.

This chain uses TRBV5-1 with TRBJ2-5, with D maybe TRBD2 (7 bases). V gave up 0 bases and J gave up 2 bases, with 17 bases separating them. The CDR3 is made up of 17 amino acids. Germline CDR1 and CDR2: SGHRS and YFSETQ. The CDR3 nucleotides are TGCGCCAGCAGCTTGGCGGTCGGCGGGGGCCCTCAAGAGACCCAGTACTTC. This codes for CASSLAVGGGPQETQYF.

This chain connects TRBV2 to TRBJ1-2, with 9 bases that match TRBD1. V was pared by 4 bases and J by 5 bases, with 11 bases of the junction left unmatched. Germline V gene data show CDR1 as SNHLY and CDR2 as FYNNEI. The CDR3 has 16 residues. This CDR3 is CASSVHIGTGNYGYTF. The DNA for the CDR3 is TGTGCCAGCAGTGTGCATATCGGGACAGGGAATTATGGCTACACCTTC.

This chain joins TRBV11-2 and TRBJ2-7; TRBD2 matches 8 bases. CDR1 and CDR2 (germline): SGHAT, FQNNGV. V lost 1 base, J lost 2 bases, and 4 bases stayed unmatched. CDR3 length: 15 amino acids. CDR3 DNA: TGTGCCAGCAGCTTAGTGAGCGGGGGAACCTACGAGCAGTACTTC. It yields the protein CASSLVSGGTYEQYF.

CDR3 coding DNA: TGTGCCAGCAGGGACCCTAACTATGGCTACACCTTC. As protein: CASRDPNYGYTF. V and J are TRBV9 and TRBJ1-2; no clear D gene. The germline CDR1 and CDR2 sequences are SGDLS and YYNGEE. This CDR3 has 12 residues. The V gene lost 5 bases and the J gene lost 0 bases, with 5 bases spanning the gap.

V usage is TRBV11-3 and J usage is TRBJ1-1; D is undetermined. CDR3 length: 13 amino acids. Trimming took off 0 bases at V and 8 bases at J, with 10 bases between the two ends. The germline CDR1 and CDR2 sequences are SGHNT and YENEEA. The CDR3 reads CASSLELGREAFF. The CDR3 nucleotides read TGTGCCAGCAGCTTAGAGCTAGGGCGGGAAGCTTTCTTT.

The chain employs TRBV2 and TRBJ1-5; 7 bases are shared with TRBD1. Trimming cost V 4 bases and J 5 bases; bases outside gene matches: 5. Per the germline V gene, CDR1 is SNHLY and CDR2 is FYNNEI. The CDR3 runs to 14 residues. CDR3 protein: CASSATTGYQPQHF. The CDR3 bases are TGTGCCAGCAGTGCTACGACAGGGTATCAGCCCCAGCATTTT.

This clone is a singleton in its sample. The chain couples TRBV5-1 to TRBJ1-6; no clear D. This CDR3 has 16 residues. The V gene lost 1 base and the J gene lost 4 bases, with 12 bases spanning the gap. Germline CDR1 is SGHRS and CDR2 is YFSETQ. CDR3 sequence reads: CASSLPAANYNSPLHF. CDR3 nucleotides: TGCGCCAGCAGCTTGCCGGCCGCAAATTATAATTCACCCCTCCACTTT.

J is TRBJ1-1 and V is TRBV7-8, with D possibly matching TRBD1 (6 bases). Trimming took 2 bases from V and 1 from J, leaving 17 bases between them. The V gene's germline CDR1 is SGHVS and CDR2 FQNEAQ. This CDR3 region has 17 residues. The CDR3 sequence: CASSLPHRERRNTEAFF. CDR3 bases: TGTGCCAGCAGCTTACCCCACAGGGAGAGGAGGAACACTGAAGCTTTCTTT.

V usage is TRBV6-5 and J usage is TRBJ2-3; D gene ambiguous. Trimming stripped 2 bases from V and 2 bases from J, with 5 bases between. CDR1 and CDR2 from the germline V gene are MNHEY and SVGAGI. This CDR3 is 13 amino acids long. CDR3 coding DNA: TGTGCCAGCAGTTACCTAATCACAGATACGCAGTATTTT. It encodes CASSYLITDTQYF.

V usage is TRBV5-4 and J usage is TRBJ1-1; D ambiguous. V was trimmed by 4 bases and J by 1 base, leaving 23 bases between them. Germline V gives CDR1 SGHNT, CDR2 YYREEE (reference sequence). This CDR3 contains 18 residues. The DNA for the CDR3 is TGTGCCAGCAGCACCAACGGCCGTTCGGGAAAGGGGAACACTGAAGCTTTCTTT. It translates to CASSTNGRSGKGNTEAFF.

V usage is TRBV5-6 and J usage is TRBJ2-5, with 10 positions matching TRBD1. The J call may be faulty, since TRBJ2-7 better matches the DNA end. The CDR3 has 15 residues. The germline CDR1 and CDR2 sequences are SGHDT and YYEEEE. In nucleotides, the CDR3 is TGTGCCAGCAGCTTGGGAGGGACAGGGGCCTACGAGCAGTACTTC. This codes for CASSLGGTGAYEQYF.

About this clone: At one of its ends the junction is not consistent with the germline gene, which may arise from a read error. The V gene is TRBV5-1, the J gene TRBJ2-3; 11 bases fit TRBD2. Per the germline V gene, CDR1 is SGHRS and CDR2 is YFSETQ. The length of the CDR3 is 17 residues. CDR3 sequence reads: CASTLTLSSGGSDTQYF. The DNA of the CDR3 is TGCGCCAGCACCTTGACTCTTTCTAGCGGGGGGTCAGATACGCAGTATTTT.

This clone appeared a few times. The chain is built from TRBV4-3 and TRBJ2-2, with 7 nucleotides matching TRBD2. J was trimmed by 6 bases and V by 3 bases; bases with no gene match: 13. The CDR3 totals 17 residues. Germline V lookup: CDR1 LGHNA, CDR2 YSLEER. CDR3 nucleotide sequence: TGCGCCAGCAGCCAGTTACCTCAGCGGGGAATGGCCGGGGAGCTGTTTTTT. It codes for CASSQLPQRGMAGELFF.

CDR3: CASSLGARTGGLTNEKLFF. CDR3 nucleotides: TGTGCCAGCAGCTTGGGGGCGCGGACAGGAGGGTTAACTAATGAAAAACTGTTTTTT. V usage is TRBV5-6 and J usage is TRBJ1-4; 7 nucleotides align to TRBD1. This CDR3 has 19 residues. The trim removed 0 bases at V and 1 base at J, leaving 12 bases unmatched. Looked up from germline, CDR1 is SGHDT and CDR2 is YYEEEE.

The CDR3 DNA follows: TGTGCCAGCAGTCCCGGGGGGGGCTACGAGCAGTACTTC. This gives the protein CASSPGGGYEQYF. The rearrangement joins TRBV6-6 to TRBJ2-7; 8 nucleotides match TRBD2. V was clipped by 5 bases and J by 3 bases; unmatched bases: 3. Germline V gene data show CDR1 as MNHNY and CDR2 as SVGAGI (reference sequence). The CDR3 extends over 13 amino acids.

The sample holds one count of this clone. The chain carries TRBV6-5 and TRBJ1-1; TRBD1 agrees at 10 bases. The ends lost 2 bases at V and 2 bases at J; junction bases unmatched: 2. The CDR3 length is 15 residues. Per the germline V gene, CDR1 is MNHEY and CDR2 is SVGAGI. The CDR3 region is CASSYGTGVNTEAFF. CDR3 nucleotides: TGTGCCAGCAGTTACGGGACAGGGGTCAACACTGAAGCTTTCTTT.